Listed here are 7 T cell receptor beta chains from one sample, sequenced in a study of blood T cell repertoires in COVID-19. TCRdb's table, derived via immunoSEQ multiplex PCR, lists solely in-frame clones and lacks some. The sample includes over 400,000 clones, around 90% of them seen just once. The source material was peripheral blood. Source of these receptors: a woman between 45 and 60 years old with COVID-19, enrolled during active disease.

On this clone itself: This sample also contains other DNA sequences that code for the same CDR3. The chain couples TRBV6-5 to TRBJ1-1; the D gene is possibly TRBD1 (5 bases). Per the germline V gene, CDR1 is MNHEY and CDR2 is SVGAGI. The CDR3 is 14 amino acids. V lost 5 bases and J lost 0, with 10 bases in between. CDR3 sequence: CASSIQGMNTEAFF. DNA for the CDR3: TGTGCCAGCAGTATCCAGGGTATGAACACTGAAGCTTTCTTT.

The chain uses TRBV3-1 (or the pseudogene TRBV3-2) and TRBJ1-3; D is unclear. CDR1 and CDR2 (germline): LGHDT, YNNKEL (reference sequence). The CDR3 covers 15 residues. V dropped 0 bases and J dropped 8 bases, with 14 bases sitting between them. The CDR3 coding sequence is TGTGCCAGCAGCCAAGATCTAAAAGGGAGACACACCATATATTTT. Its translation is CASSQDLKGRHTIYF.

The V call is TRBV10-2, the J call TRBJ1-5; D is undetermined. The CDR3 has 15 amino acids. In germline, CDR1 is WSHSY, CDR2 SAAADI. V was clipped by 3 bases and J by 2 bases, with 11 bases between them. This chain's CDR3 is CASSDLGLRNQPQHF. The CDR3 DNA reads TGCGCCAGCAGTGACTTGGGCCTCCGCAATCAGCCCCAGCATTTT.

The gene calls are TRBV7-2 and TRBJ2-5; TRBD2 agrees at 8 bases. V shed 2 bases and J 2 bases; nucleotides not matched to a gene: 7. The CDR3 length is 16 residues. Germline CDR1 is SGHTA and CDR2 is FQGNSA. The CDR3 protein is CASSLQVGGGQETQYF. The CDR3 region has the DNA TGTGCCAGCAGCTTACAGGTCGGGGGGGGGCAAGAGACCCAGTACTTC.

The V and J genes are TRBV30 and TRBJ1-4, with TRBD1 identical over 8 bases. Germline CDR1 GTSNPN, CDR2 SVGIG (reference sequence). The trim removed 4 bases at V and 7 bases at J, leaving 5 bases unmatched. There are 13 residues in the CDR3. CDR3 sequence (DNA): TGTGCCTGGACCCCGGGACAGGCTGAAAAACTGTTTTTT. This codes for CAWTPGQAEKLFF. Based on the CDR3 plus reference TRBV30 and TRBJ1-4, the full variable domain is SQTIHQWPATLVQPVGSPLSLECTVEGTSNPNLYWYRQAAGRGLQLLFYSVGIGQISSEVPQNLSASRPQDRQFILSSKKLLLSDSGFYLCAWTPGQAEKLFFGSGTQLSVL.

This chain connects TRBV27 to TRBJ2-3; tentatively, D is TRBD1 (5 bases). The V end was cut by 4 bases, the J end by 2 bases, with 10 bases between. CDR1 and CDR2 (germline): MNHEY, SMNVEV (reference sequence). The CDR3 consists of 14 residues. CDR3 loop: CASSSGFFTDTQYF. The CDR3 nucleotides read TGTGCCAGCAGTTCAGGGTTCTTCACAGATACGCAGTATTTT.

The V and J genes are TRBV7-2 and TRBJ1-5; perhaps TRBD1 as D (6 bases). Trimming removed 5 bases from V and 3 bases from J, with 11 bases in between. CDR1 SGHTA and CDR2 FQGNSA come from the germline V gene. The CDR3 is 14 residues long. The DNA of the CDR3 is TGTGCCAGCAGCCTCGGACAGAACAATCAGCCCCAGCATTTT. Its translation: CASSLGQNNQPQHF.